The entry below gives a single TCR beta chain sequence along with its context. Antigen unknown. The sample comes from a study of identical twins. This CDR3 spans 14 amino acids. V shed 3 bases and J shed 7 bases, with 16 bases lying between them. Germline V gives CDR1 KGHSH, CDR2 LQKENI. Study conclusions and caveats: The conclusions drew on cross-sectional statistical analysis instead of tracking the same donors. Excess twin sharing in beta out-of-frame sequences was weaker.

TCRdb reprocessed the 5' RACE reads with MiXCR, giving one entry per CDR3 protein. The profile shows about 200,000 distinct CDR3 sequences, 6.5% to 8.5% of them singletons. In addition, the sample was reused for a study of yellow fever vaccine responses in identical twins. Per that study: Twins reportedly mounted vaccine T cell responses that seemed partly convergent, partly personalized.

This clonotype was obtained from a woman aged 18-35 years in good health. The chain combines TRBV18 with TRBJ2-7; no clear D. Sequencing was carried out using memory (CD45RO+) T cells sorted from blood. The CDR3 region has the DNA TGTGCCAGCTCACCTTCTCTTGGGCAGGCTGAGCAGTACTTC. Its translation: CASSPSLGQAEQYF.